These 10 T cell receptor beta chains came from one sample sequenced in a study of T cell responses to AZD1222 COVID-19 vaccine. Sequenced by immunoSEQ multiplex PCR; TCRdb stores in-frame clones only, minus some. The data hold around 150,000 clones, with roughly 80% observed a single time. The specimen comprised peripheral blood, sampled on day 0 of AZD1222 vaccination. All receptors come from an adult in good health.

The chain uses TRBV21-1 and TRBJ2-1; TRBD2 is the table's D call and was not checked against the DNA. TRBV21-1 is a documented pseudogene. This CDR3 spans 16 amino acids. CDR3 nucleotide sequence: TGTGCCAGCAGCAAAGTTGGGGACAGGCAGCGGGAGGGGCAGTTCTTC. Protein product: CASSKVGDRQREGQFF.

The table lists this clone with a count of one. The chain recombines TRBV28 with TRBJ2-5; 7 bases agree with TRBD1. The CDR3 consists of 13 residues. Germline loops: CDR1 MDHEN, CDR2 SYDVKM. V lost 6 bases and J lost 5; bases outside the gene matches: 6. Written as DNA, the CDR3 is TGTGCCAGCAGGAGACAGGGCTTGGAGACCCAGTACTTC. Amino acids: CASRRQGLETQYF.

V is TRBV28 and J is TRBJ1-6; D remains ambiguous. V was cut by 6 bases and J by 0 bases, with 9 bases left in between. Germline V CDR1 and CDR2: MDHEN, SYDVKM. The CDR3 spans 15 residues. CDR3 coding DNA: TGTGCCAGCAGCGCTACGAGCTCCTATAATTCACCCCTCCACTTT. Translated: CASSATSSYNSPLHF.

The chain's CDR3 is CAISWQGDTEAFF. In nucleotides, the CDR3 is TGTGCCATCAGCTGGCAGGGAGACACTGAAGCTTTCTTT. V is TRBV10-3 and J is TRBJ1-1, with D maybe TRBD1 (5 bases). The length of the CDR3 is 13 residues. Deletions cut 6 bases from V and 3 bases from J, with 11 bases between. Germline assignment: CDR1 ENHRY and CDR2 SYGVKD.

This rearrangement joins TRBV2 to TRBJ1-5; D ambiguous. Trimming stripped 3 bases from V and 1 base from J, with 4 bases between. This CDR3 region has 13 residues. Germline V gene data show CDR1 as SNHLY and CDR2 as FYNNEI. CDR3 residues: CASSDVSNQPQHF. As DNA, the CDR3 is TGTGCCAGCAGTGATGTCAGCAATCAGCCCCAGCATTTT.

The chain combines TRBV30 with TRBJ1-1; D unresolved. Looked up from germline, CDR1 is GTSNPN and CDR2 is SVGIG (reference sequence). This CDR3 is built from 14 residues. Trimming pared 0 bases from V and 2 bases from J, leaving 10 bases between. CDR3 DNA sequence: TGTGCCTGGAGTGTCAACCAGCTCAACACTGAAGCTTTCTTT. Protein sequence: CAWSVNQLNTEAFF.

V and J are TRBV5-1 and TRBJ2-7; D call uncertain. The CDR3 is 14 residues long. V shed 6 bases and J shed 2 bases, with 15 bases lying between them. CDR1 SGHRS and CDR2 YFSETQ come from the germline V gene. Written as DNA, the CDR3 is TGCGCCAGCACTTCCTCAGGAAGACCCTACGAGCAGTACTTC. Amino acids: CASTSSGRPYEQYF.

The chain is built from TRBV10-3 and TRBJ1-2; 7 nucleotides agree with TRBD1. Trimming cost V 6 bases and J 6 bases; bases outside gene matches: 10. The germline CDR1 and CDR2 sequences are ENHRY and SYGVKD. This CDR3 has 14 residues. The CDR3 sequence is CAIRSTGEGDGYTF. In DNA, the CDR3 is TGTGCCATCAGAAGCACAGGGGAAGGGGATGGCTACACCTTC.

The chain carries TRBV5-1 and TRBJ1-2; D might be TRBD1 (5 bases). The germline CDR1 and CDR2 sequences are SGHRS and YFSETQ. V lost 0 bases and J 5 bases, leaving 8 bases between the germline ends. The CDR3 is 13 residues long. Here the CDR3 reads CASSLDRIYGYTF. As DNA, the CDR3 is TGCGCCAGCAGCTTGGACAGGATATATGGCTACACCTTC.

The genes are TRBV29-1 and TRBJ1-3; D may be TRBD1 (5 bases). The CDR3 length is 13 residues. Germline values: CDR1 SQVTM, CDR2 ANQGSEA. Between the trimmed V and J ends, which lost 7 bases and 2 bases, there was a span of 12 bases. In DNA, the CDR3 is TGCAGCGCGAGTAAGGGGCCTGGAAACACCATATATTTT. Translated: CSASKGPGNTIYF.